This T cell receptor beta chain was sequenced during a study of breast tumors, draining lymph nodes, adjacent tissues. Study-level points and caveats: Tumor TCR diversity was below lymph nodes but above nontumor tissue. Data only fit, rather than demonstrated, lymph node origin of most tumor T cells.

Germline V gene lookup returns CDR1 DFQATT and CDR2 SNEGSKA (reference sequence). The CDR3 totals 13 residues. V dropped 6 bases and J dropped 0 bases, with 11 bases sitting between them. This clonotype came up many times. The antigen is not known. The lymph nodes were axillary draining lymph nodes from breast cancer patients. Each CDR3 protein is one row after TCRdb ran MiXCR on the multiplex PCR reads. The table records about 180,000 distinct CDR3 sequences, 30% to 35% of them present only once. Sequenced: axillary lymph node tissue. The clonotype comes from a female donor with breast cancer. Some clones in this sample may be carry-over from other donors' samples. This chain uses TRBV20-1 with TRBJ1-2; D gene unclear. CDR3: CSAPQRTNYGYTF. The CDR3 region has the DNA TGCAGTGCGCCACAGCGTACTAACTATGGCTACACCTTC.